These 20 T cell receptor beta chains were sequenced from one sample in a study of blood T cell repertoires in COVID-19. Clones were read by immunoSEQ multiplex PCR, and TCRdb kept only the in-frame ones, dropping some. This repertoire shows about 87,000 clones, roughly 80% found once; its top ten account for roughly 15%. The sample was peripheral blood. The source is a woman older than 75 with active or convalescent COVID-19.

CDR3 region: CASSDTSGALVANEQFF. Written as DNA, the CDR3 is TGTGCCAGCAGTGACACTAGCGGGGCCCTCGTCGCGAATGAGCAGTTCTTC. The rearrangement links TRBV25-1 to TRBJ2-1; 10 bases match TRBD2. Trimming at V came to 3 bases and at J to 7 bases, leaving 12 bases not matched to a gene. Per the germline V gene, CDR1 is MGHDK and CDR2 is SYGVNS. This CDR3 has 17 residues.

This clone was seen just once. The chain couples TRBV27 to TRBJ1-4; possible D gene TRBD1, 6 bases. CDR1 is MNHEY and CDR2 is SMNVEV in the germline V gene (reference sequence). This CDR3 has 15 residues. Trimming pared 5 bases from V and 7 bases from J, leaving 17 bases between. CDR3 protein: CASSLYREGSEKLFF. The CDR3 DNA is TGTGCCAGCAGTCTGTACAGGGAAGGAAGTGAAAAACTGTTTTTT.

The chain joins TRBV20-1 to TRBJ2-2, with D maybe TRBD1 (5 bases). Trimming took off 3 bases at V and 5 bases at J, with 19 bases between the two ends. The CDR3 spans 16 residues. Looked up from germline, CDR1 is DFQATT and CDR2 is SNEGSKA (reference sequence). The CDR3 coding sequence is TGCAGTGCTAGTTTACAGGAGAATTATCCTACCGGGGAGCTGTTTTTT. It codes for CSASLQENYPTGELFF.

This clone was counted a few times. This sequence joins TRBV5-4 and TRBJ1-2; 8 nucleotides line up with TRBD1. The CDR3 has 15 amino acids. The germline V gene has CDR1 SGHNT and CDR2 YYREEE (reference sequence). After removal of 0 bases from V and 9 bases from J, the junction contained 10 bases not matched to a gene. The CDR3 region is CASSLGGQGAGSYTF. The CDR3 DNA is TGTGCCAGCAGCTTGGGAGGGCAGGGGGCTGGTAGCTACACCTTC.

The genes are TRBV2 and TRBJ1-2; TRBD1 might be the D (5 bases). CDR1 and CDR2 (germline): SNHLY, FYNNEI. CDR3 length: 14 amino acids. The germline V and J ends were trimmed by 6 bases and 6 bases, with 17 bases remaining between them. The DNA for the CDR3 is TGTGCCAGCAGCCTATACCAGGGAAATGATGGCTACACCTTC. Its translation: CASSLYQGNDGYTF.

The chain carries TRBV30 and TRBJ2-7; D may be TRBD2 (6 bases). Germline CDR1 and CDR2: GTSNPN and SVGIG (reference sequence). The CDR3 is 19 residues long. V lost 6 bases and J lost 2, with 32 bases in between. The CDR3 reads CACHDPGGAGGRAPYEQYF. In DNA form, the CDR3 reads TGTGCCTGCCATGACCCTGGGGGAGCGGGCGGAAGGGCCCCCTACGAGCAGTACTTC.

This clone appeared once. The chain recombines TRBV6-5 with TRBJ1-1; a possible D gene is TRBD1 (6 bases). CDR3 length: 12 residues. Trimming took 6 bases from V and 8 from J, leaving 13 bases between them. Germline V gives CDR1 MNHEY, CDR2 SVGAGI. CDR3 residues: CASRSGTREAFF. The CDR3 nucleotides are TGTGCCAGCAGGTCGGGGACACGCGAAGCTTTCTTT.

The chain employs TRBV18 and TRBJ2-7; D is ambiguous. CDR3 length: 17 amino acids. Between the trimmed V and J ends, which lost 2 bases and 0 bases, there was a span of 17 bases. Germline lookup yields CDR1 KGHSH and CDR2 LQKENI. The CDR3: CASSPLQLSTISYEQYF. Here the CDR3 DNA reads TGTGCCAGCTCACCATTACAGTTGAGCACAATCTCCTACGAGCAGTACTTC.

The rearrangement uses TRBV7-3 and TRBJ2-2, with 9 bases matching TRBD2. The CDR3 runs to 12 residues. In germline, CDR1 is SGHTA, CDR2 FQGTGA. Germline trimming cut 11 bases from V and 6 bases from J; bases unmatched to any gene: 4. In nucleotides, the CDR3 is TGTGCCCGACGACTAGCGGCCGGGGAGCTGTTTTTT. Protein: CARRLAAGELFF.

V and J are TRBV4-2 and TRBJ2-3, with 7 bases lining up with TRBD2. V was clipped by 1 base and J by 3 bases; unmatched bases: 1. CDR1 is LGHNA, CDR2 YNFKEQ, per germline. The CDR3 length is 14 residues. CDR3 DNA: TGTGCCAGCAGCCAAGGCGGGAGTACAGATACGCAGTATTTT. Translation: CASSQGGSTDTQYF.

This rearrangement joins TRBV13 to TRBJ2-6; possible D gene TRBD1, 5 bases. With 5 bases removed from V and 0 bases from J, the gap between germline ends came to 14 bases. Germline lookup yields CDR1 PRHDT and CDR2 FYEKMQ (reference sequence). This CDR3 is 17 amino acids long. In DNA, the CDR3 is TGTGCCAGCAGCAGGAGACAGAGCCTCTCTGGGGCCAACGTCCTGACTTTC. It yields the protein CASSRRQSLSGANVLTF.

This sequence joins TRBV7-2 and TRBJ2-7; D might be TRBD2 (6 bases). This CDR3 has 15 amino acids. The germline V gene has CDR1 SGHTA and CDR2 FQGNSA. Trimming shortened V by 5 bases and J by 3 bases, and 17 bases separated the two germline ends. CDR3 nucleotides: TGTGCCAGCAGCACCGGACGGACTACCGGCTACGAGCAGTACTTC. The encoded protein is CASSTGRTTGYEQYF.

The CDR3 DNA reads TGTGCCATCAGTGAGTCGACGGGGACAGGGGAGACCCAGTACTTC. Protein sequence: CAISESTGTGETQYF. The gene calls are TRBV10-3 and TRBJ2-5, with 9 bases that match TRBD1. V lost 0 bases, J lost 5 bases, and 4 bases stayed unmatched. Germline V gene lookup returns CDR1 ENHRY and CDR2 SYGVKD. CDR3 length equals 15 residues.

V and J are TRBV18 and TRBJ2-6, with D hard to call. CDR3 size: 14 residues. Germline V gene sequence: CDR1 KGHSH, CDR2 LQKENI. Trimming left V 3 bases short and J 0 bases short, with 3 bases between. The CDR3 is CASSPLSGANVLTF. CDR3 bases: TGTGCCAGCTCACCTCTCTCTGGGGCCAACGTCCTGACTTTC.

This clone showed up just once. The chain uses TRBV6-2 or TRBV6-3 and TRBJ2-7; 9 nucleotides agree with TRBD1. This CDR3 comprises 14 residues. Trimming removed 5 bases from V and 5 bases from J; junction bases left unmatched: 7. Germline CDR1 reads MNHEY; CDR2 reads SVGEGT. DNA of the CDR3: TGTGCCAGCAGTCACCGGGACAGGGTCCACGAGCAGTACTTC. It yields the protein CASSHRDRVHEQYF.

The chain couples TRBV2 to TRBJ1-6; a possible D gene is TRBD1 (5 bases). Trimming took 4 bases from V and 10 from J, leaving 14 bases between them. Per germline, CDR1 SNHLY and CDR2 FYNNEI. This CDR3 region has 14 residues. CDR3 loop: CASSAGGVGSPLHF. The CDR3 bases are TGTGCCAGCAGTGCCGGGGGGGTAGGATCACCCCTCCACTTT.

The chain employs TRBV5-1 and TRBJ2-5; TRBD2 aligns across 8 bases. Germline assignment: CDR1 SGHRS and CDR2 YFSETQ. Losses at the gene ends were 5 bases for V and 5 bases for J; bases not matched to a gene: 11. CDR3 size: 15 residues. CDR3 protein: CASRVAAGGRETQYF. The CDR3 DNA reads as TGCGCCAGCAGGGTGGCTGCGGGAGGACGGGAGACCCAGTACTTC.

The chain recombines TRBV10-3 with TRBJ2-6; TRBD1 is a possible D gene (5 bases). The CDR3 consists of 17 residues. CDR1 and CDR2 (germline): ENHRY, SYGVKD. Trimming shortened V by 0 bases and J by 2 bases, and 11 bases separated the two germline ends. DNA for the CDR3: TGTGCCATCAGTGAGTCATTGGGCAGGGCTGGGGCCAACGTCCTGACTTTC. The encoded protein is CAISESLGRAGANVLTF.

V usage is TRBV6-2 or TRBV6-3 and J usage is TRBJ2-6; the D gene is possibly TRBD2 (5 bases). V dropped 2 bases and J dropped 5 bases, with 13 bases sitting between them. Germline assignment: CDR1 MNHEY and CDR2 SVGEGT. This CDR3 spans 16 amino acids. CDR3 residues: CASSYPGPGRANVLTF. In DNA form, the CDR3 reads TGTGCCAGCAGTTACCCCGGACCCGGGAGGGCCAACGTCCTGACTTTC.

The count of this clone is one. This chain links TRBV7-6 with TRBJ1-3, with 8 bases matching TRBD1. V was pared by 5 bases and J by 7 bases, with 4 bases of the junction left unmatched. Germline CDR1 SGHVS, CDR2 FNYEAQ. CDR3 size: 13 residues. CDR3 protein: CASSRDRTNTIYF. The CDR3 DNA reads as TGTGCCAGCAGCCGGGACAGGACTAACACCATATATTTT.